The clone carrying this TCR beta chain was counted ten times or more. This sample's time point: newly diagnosed GD, antithyroid drugs for less than 3 months. Extracted PBMC RNA gave rise to the TCR library. The data stem from a study of regulatory T cells in long-lasting Graves disease. TCR beta libraries were built with iRepertoire HTBI primers and Arm-PCR of CDR3 regions. TCRdb processed the multiplex PCR reads anew with MiXCR; each CDR3 protein has one entry. The table lists about 420,000 distinct CDR3 sequences, less than 20% of them singletons. Trimming stripped 7 bases from V and 6 bases from J, with 12 bases between. The CDR3 contains 13 residues. Germline V gene lookup returns CDR1 SNHLY and CDR2 FYNNEI. The data were also submitted as part of a second study, on T cells in Graves' hyperthyroidism and ophthalmopathy.

The specimen was peripheral blood mononuclear cells (PBMCs), collected at new diagnosis, from a patient treated with antithyroid drugs. V and J are TRBV2 and TRBJ2-2, with D perhaps TRBD2 (6 bases). The sequence came from a woman between 18 and 30 years old with Graves disease. Here the CDR3 reads CASKTRFPGELFF. The DNA of the CDR3 is TGTGCCAGCAAGACTAGATTTCCCGGGGAGCTGTTTTTT.